These 18 T cell receptor beta chains were all obtained from the same sample, sequenced in a study of preoperative IRX-2 immunotherapy in early breast cancer. Sequencing used immunoSEQ multiplex PCR; TCRdb keeps in-frame clones, though not all of them. The sample holds around 30,000 clones, 82% seen once. The treatment: preoperative locoregional IRX-2 cytokine immunotherapy. The material was obtained from a patient treated with IRX-2 immunotherapy. All receptors come from a human donor with breast cancer.

This chain uses TRBV12-5 with TRBJ2-7, with a weak D call TRBD1 (6 bases). CDR3 length: 14 amino acids. Germline V gives CDR1 LGHNT, CDR2 FRNRAP. The CDR3 spells CADSTEDSSYEQYF. CDR3 in DNA: TGTGCCGACAGTACTGAGGACAGTTCCTACGAGCAGTACTTC.

The chain links TRBV11-3 to TRBJ2-5, with 8 nucleotides matching TRBD1. The trim removed 3 bases at V and 1 base at J, leaving 7 bases unmatched. Looked up from germline, CDR1 is SGHNT and CDR2 is YENEEA. The CDR3 is made up of 16 amino acids. This chain's CDR3 is CASSLSDRGGQETQYF. The DNA of the CDR3 is TGTGCCAGCAGCTTGAGCGACAGGGGAGGCCAAGAGACCCAGTACTTC.

This chain joins TRBV11-3 and TRBJ2-1; 14 bases agree with TRBD2. V shed 5 bases, J shed 4 bases, and the junction held 1 base outside the gene matches. The CDR3 is 15 residues long. Germline CDR1 SGHNT, CDR2 YENEEA. Here the CDR3 reads CASSRLAGGYNEQFF. The CDR3 DNA reads as TGTGCCAGCAGCCGACTAGCGGGGGGGTACAATGAGCAGTTCTTC.

V and J are TRBV7-1 and TRBJ1-4; tentative D call: TRBD1 (5 bases). TRBV7-1 carries the ORF label, with uncertain function. CDR3 length: 14 residues. Trimming stripped 4 bases from V and 8 bases from J, with 14 bases between. Written as DNA, the CDR3 is TGTGCCAGCAGCTTAGTTGCTGGGGCGGAAAAACTGTTTTTT. Translation gives CASSLVAGAEKLFF.

V usage is TRBV11-3 and J usage is TRBJ2-2; D is possibly TRBD1 (7 bases). The CDR3 sequence is 14 residues long. CDR1 and CDR2 (germline): SGHNT, YENEEA. The germline V and J ends were trimmed by 3 bases and 6 bases, with 11 bases remaining between them. The CDR3 is CASSLQGGPGELFF. CDR3 DNA: TGTGCCAGCAGCTTGCAGGGGGGCCCCGGGGAGCTGTTTTTT.

The chain employs TRBV30 and TRBJ2-5, with 12 bases lining up with TRBD1. V gave up 5 bases and J gave up 4 bases; unmatched junction bases: 5. CDR1 and CDR2 from the germline V gene are GTSNPN and SVGIG (reference sequence). The CDR3 is made up of 14 amino acids. Here the CDR3 DNA reads TGTGCCTGGGCGAGGGACAGGGGGCCAGAGACCCAGTACTTC. It specifies CAWARDRGPETQYF.

This chain connects TRBV6-8 to TRBJ1-1; weak D call: TRBD1 (5 bases). In germline, CDR1 is MNHGY, CDR2 SAAAGT. The CDR3 runs to 15 residues. The V end was cut by 5 bases, the J end by 3 bases, with 16 bases between. The CDR3 coding sequence is TGTGCCAGCAGTGACGAGGGGTATAGGGACACTGAAGCTTTCTTT. Protein: CASSDEGYRDTEAFF.

The chain has TRBV5-1 and TRBJ2-3; the D call may be TRBD1 or TRBD2 (6 bases each). Germline CDR1 is SGHRS and CDR2 is YFSETQ. CDR3 length equals 19 residues. V lost 2 bases to trimming and J lost 2 bases, with 24 bases between them. CDR3 coding DNA: TGCGCCAGCAGCTTTCTCGAGGGAAGACGGGGGCCCCACACAGATACGCAGTATTTT. Protein: CASSFLEGRRGPHTDTQYF.

This chain uses TRBV6-8 with TRBJ2-7; D is unresolved. The ends were cut back, 6 bases at V and 2 bases at J, with 20 bases in the middle. Germline V CDR1 and CDR2: MNHGY, SAAAGT. CDR3 size: 16 residues. CDR3 sequence reads: CASSHPSGDNPYEQYF. In nucleotides, the CDR3 is TGTGCCAGCAGCCACCCGAGTGGGGATAACCCCTACGAGCAGTACTTC.

This clone was picked up one time. This chain connects TRBV5-1 to TRBJ1-1, with 8 bases matching TRBD1. The CDR3 totals 14 residues. Losses at the gene ends were 4 bases for V and 4 bases for J; bases not matched to a gene: 6. CDR1 SGHRS and CDR2 YFSETQ come from the germline V gene. In nucleotides, the CDR3 is TGCGCCAGCAGCGTACAGGGGGAAGGCACTGAAGCTTTCTTT. This translates into CASSVQGEGTEAFF. The variable domain in full, with the rest retrieved from reference TRBV5-1 and TRBJ1-1, is KAGVTQTPRYLIKTRGQQVTLSCSPISGHRSVSWYQQTPGQGLQFLFEYFSETQRNKGNFPGRFSGRQFSNSRSEMNVSTLELGDSALYLCASSVQGEGTEAFFGQGTRLTVV.

The J gene is TRBJ2-7, the V gene TRBV15; D not resolved. The CDR3 length is 14 residues. The V gene's germline CDR1 is LNHNV and CDR2 YYDKDF (reference sequence). With 1 base removed from V and 2 bases from J, the gap between germline ends came to 9 bases. The CDR3 nucleotides are TGTGCCACCAGCAGAGGTGTCGGACCCTACGAGCAGTACTTC. Translating gives CATSRGVGPYEQYF.

This clone is a singleton in its sample. CDR3 DNA: TGTGCCAGCAGATTACGGTGGCAGAATAGCAATCAGCCCCAGCATTTT. As protein: CASRLRWQNSNQPQHF. The gene calls are TRBV6-8 and TRBJ1-5; D not resolved. This CDR3 has 16 residues. Germline CDR1 MNHGY, CDR2 SAAAGT. V lost 6 bases and J 0 bases, leaving 15 bases between the germline ends.

This chain uses TRBV28 with TRBJ2-3; D gene ambiguous. The CDR3 runs to 14 residues. The germline CDR1 and CDR2 sequences are MDHEN and SYDVKM. The ends were cut back, 6 bases at V and 6 bases at J, with 16 bases in the middle. The CDR3 sequence: CASRLGNEFDTQYF. The CDR3 region has the DNA TGTGCCAGCAGGCTGGGAAACGAATTTGATACGCAGTATTTT.

Note on this clone: A read error may account for a junction end that differs from germline. The V call is TRBV6-8, the J call TRBJ2-1, with 9 bases aligning to TRBD1. Germline values: CDR1 MNHGY, CDR2 SAAAGT. The CDR3 has 15 residues. CDR3 protein: CAISKGTGQGNEQFF. CDR3 DNA sequence: TGTGCCATCAGTAAGGGGACAGGGCAGGGCAATGAGCAGTTCTTC.

The gene calls are TRBV28 and TRBJ1-6, with a weak D call TRBD1 (6 bases). Trimming took 8 bases from V and 7 from J, leaving 24 bases between them. CDR1 and CDR2 (germline): MDHEN, SYDVKM. The CDR3 is 17 residues long. In nucleotides, the CDR3 is TGTGCCAGCGCCTTTAGTTTCTACGGGACACGCAATTCACCCCTCCACTTT. This gives the protein CASAFSFYGTRNSPLHF. Looking up the rest from reference TRBV28 and TRBJ1-6 gives the full variable domain: DVKVTQSSRYLVKRTGEKVFLECVQDMDHENMFWYRQDPGLGLRLIYFSYDVKMKEKGDIPEGYSVSREKKERFSLILESASTNQTSMYLCASAFSFYGTRNSPLHFGNGTRLTVT.

The V gene is TRBV6-8, the J gene TRBJ1-1; 8 bases agree with TRBD1. The CDR3 extends over 14 amino acids. With 10 bases clipped from V and 4 bases from J, the junction kept 11 bases outside the gene matches. Germline V lookup: CDR1 MNHGY, CDR2 SAAAGT. The CDR3 loop is CAINRDRFSTEAFF. The CDR3 DNA reads TGTGCCATCAACCGGGACAGGTTTTCCACTGAAGCTTTCTTT.

In this sample, this clone turned up once. V and J are TRBV6-8 and TRBJ2-2, with D unresolved. The CDR3 sequence is 14 residues long. The ends were cut back, 2 bases at V and 6 bases at J, with 10 bases in the middle. The germline V gene encodes CDR1 MNHGY and CDR2 SAAAGT. The CDR3 region has the DNA TGTGCCAGCAGTTACAGTCTGTGGGCCGGGGAGCTGTTTTTT. Translation: CASSYSLWAGELFF.

This chain joins TRBV6-8 and TRBJ1-5; D unresolved. The CDR3 is made up of 12 amino acids. Germline CDR1 and CDR2: MNHGY and SAAAGT. V lost 6 bases, J lost 5 bases, and 8 bases lay in between. The CDR3 loop is CASSMGDQPQHF. The CDR3 DNA reads TGTGCCAGCAGCATGGGCGATCAGCCCCAGCATTTT.